This T cell receptor beta chain was profiled in a study of blood T cell repertoires in COVID-19. Study context: Specimens from acute and convalescent COVID-19 originated in the United States, Italy and Spain. The cDNA or gDNA used as material had been derived from T cells, B-cell-depleted T cells, or PBMCs.

How the authors handled the data: Estimation of nucleated cell counts relied on the amplification of reference gene primers. Clones were read by immunoSEQ multiplex PCR, and TCRdb kept only the in-frame ones, dropping some. V, J and clone size are those of that table, while D and trimming were read from the DNA. Here the sample spans about 240,000 clones, approximately 83% being singletons. This clone has just one count. Trimming removed 9 bases from V and 1 base from J, with 22 bases in between. Germline-derived CDR1 and CDR2 are SGHRS and YFSETQ. CDR3 length: 16 residues. The chain is built from TRBV5-1 and TRBJ1-1; D is unresolved. Sequences were obtained from peripheral blood. The TCR originated in a woman of 80 years or more with acute or convalescent COVID-19. The CDR3, as DNA: TGCGCCACCTCGGACTCCCCCCTAGAACCGAACACTGAAGCTTTCTTT. It codes for CATSDSPLEPNTEAFF.